A selection of T cell receptor beta chains follows, all from one sample in a study of beta chain features in type 1 diabetes. Profiled with immunoSEQ multiplex PCR; TCRdb holds only in-frame clones, not every one. Of roughly 140,000 clones listed, 6% to 7.5% were seen once; the top ten hold approximately 1.5%. Sequenced material: central memory CD4+ T cells from blood. The origin of the receptors is a woman aged 25 to 45 in good health. The CDR3 runs from the conserved cysteine through the conserved F or W. D genes are given only for firm matches. Rows give clone size only sometimes, using once, few, many, or a class for an expanded clone.

DNA | CDR3 | length | J | size | V | D
TGCGCCAGCAGCTTGCGGGGTTACGAGCAGTTCTTC | CASSLRGYEQFF | 12 | TRBJ2-1 | many | TRBV5-1 | -
TGCGCCAGCAGTAGCGGGGGATACAATGAGCAGTTCTTC | CASSSGGYNEQFF | 13 | TRBJ2-1 | - | TRBV10-2 | TRBD2
TGTGCCAGCAGCCAAGATGCTGGACTAGCGGGAGGCGAGACCCAGTACTTC | CASSQDAGLAGGETQYF | 17 | TRBJ2-5 | few | TRBV7-2 | TRBD2
TGTGCCAGCAGCTTAGAACAGAACACTGAAGCTTTCTTT | CASSLEQNTEAFF | 13 | TRBJ1-1 | many | TRBV7-9 | -
TGCGCCAGCAGCTTGGGCGAATTGACAGGAGTTCAGTACTTC | CASSLGELTGVQYF | 14 | TRBJ2-4 | few | TRBV5-1 | -
TGTGCCAGCAGCTTTGGCCACAGCTCCTACAATGAGCAGTTCTTC | CASSFGHSSYNEQFF | 15 | TRBJ2-1 | - | TRBV28 | -
TGCAGCGTTGGGCGGGGTTCGACGGGCGAGCAGTACTTC | CSVGRGSTGEQYF | 13 | TRBJ2-7 | - | TRBV29-1 | -
TGTGCCAGCAGCTTAAATCGAGTCGTAGGGGCAGGGGAAGAGACCCAGTACTTC | CASSLNRVVGAGEETQYF | 18 | TRBJ2-5 | few | TRBV7-3 | -
TGTGCCAGCTCACGGACTAGCGTGTCCTACAATGAGCAGTTCTTC | CASSRTSVSYNEQFF | 15 | TRBJ2-1 | - | TRBV18 | TRBD2
TGTGCCTGGAGAGGATTACAGGGGGGAATGACCAACGTCCTGACTTTC | CAWRGLQGGMTNVLTF | 16 | TRBJ2-6 | - | TRBV30 | TRBD1
TGCGCCAGCAGCCCCGAAGCCTACTCCTACGAGCAGTACTTC | CASSPEAYSYEQYF | 14 | TRBJ2-7 | - | TRBV4-3 | -